A single sample is the source of the 4 T cell receptor beta chains below, sequenced in a study of T-cell memory formation after mild COVID-19. TCRdb independently ran MiXCR on the 5' RACE reads; one entry per CDR3 protein. The repertoire holds 540,000 or so distinct CDR3 sequences, with about a fifth as singletons. The sequencing sample was made of PBMCs or a T cell subset sorted from them (not recorded which). Every receptor here comes from an adult woman who had mild COVID-19 (a few samples of this study predate the infection). Cell type and time point are not known.

DNA of the CDR3: TGTGCCAGCAGCTCCGGGGACTTCCGCCCCGGCACAGATACGCAGTATTTT. Translating it yields CASSSGDFRPGTDTQYF. The rearrangement links TRBV11-2 to TRBJ2-3, with D perhaps matching TRBD2 (6 bases). Germline CDR1 reads SGHAT; CDR2 reads FQNNGV. This CDR3 is 17 amino acids long. Trimming took 4 bases from V and 1 from J, leaving 18 bases between them.

In its sample, this clonotype was seen a few times. This chain joins TRBV25-1 and TRBJ2-1, with D perhaps TRBD1 or TRBD2 (5 bases each). Trimming stripped 8 bases from V and 5 bases from J, with 16 bases between. Germline CDR1 is MGHDK and CDR2 is SYGVNS. There are 14 residues in the CDR3. The CDR3 region has the DNA TGTGCCAGCTCACTGAGGGGAACGGACAATGAGCAGTTCTTC. This gives the protein CASSLRGTDNEQFF.

The rearrangement uses TRBV29-1 and TRBJ2-5, with D perhaps TRBD2 (6 bases). The CDR3 runs to 17 residues. CDR1 and CDR2 from the germline V gene are SQVTM and ANQGSEA. V was pared by 2 bases and J by 1 base, with 20 bases between. In DNA, the CDR3 is TGCAGCGTTGAATCCGGAACGATTCTAGCGATCCAAGAGACCCAGTACTTC. It translates to CSVESGTILAIQETQYF.

The CDR3 spells CASSLEGAVGYTF. Here the CDR3 DNA reads TGTGCCAGCAGCTTAGAAGGGGCAGTTGGCTACACCTTC. The V and J genes are TRBV7-3 and TRBJ1-2; tentatively, D is TRBD1 (5 bases). The CDR3 runs 13 residues. CDR1 SGHTA and CDR2 FQGTGA come from the germline V gene. V was clipped by 2 bases and J by 7 bases, with 11 bases between them.